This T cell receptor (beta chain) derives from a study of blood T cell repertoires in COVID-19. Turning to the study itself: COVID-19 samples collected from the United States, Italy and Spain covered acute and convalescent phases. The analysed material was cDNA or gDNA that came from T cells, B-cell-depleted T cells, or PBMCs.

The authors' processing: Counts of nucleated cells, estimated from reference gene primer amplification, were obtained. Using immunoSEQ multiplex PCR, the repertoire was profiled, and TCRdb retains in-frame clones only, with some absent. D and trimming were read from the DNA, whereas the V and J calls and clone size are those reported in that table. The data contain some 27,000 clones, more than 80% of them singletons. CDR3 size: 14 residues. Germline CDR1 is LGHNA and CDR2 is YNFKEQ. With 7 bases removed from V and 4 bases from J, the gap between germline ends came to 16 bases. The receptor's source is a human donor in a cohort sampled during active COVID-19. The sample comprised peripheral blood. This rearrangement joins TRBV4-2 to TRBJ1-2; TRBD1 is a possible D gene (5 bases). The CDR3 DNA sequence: TGTGCCAGCACCCCCGGGGGTCGCGGCTATGGCTACACCTTC. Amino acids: CASTPGGRGYGYTF.